The rows below give T cell receptor beta chains drawn from one sample of a study of T cell changes during pregnancy in multiple sclerosis. Clones were sequenced by immunoSEQ multiplex PCR, and TCRdb holds only the in-frame ones, with some missing. Here the sample spans 40,000 to 45,000 clones, about 93% being singletons. Sequenced material: CD4+ T cells from peripheral blood mononuclear cells, taken before pregnancy. These TCRs come from a female donor with multiple sclerosis, enrolled in a pregnancy study. The CDR3 runs from the conserved cysteine through the conserved F or W. A D gene is named only where the DNA matches it firmly. Clone size is stated in some rows and not others, as once, few, many or a class when expanded.

.	TRBV6-5	TRBJ1-1	.	CASSYEGGTEAFF	TGTGCCAGCAGTTACGAAGGGGGCACTGAAGCTTTCTTT
TRBD2	TRBV9	TRBJ2-1	once	CASSVGPSGGAANEQFF	TGTGCCAGCAGCGTAGGTCCTAGCGGGGGAGCAGCGAATGAGCAGTTCTTC
TRBD2	TRBV19	TRBJ2-7	.	CASTSLGGYEQYF	TGTGCCAGTACTTCTTTGGGGGGGTACGAGCAGTACTTC
TRBD1	TRBV7-8	TRBJ1-4	.	CASSVDRGTNEKLFF	TGTGCCAGCAGCGTCGACAGGGGGACTAATGAAAAACTGTTTTTT
.	TRBV7-9	TRBJ1-3	once	CASSPRAHGSGRSGNTIYF	TGTGCCAGCAGTCCCAGGGCCCATGGTTCCGGGCGCTCTGGAAACACCATATATTTT
.	TRBV15	TRBJ2-7	once	CATSRPTTEAYEQYF	TGTGCCACCAGCAGACCCACGACGGAGGCCTACGAGCAGTACTTC
.	TRBV7-2	TRBJ2-1	.	CASSPRATAFF	TGTGCCAGCAGCCCACGAGCTACCGCCTTCTTC
TRBD1	TRBV4-1	TRBJ2-2	once	CASSQDRGVGELFF	TGCGCCAGCAGCCAGGACAGGGGGGTCGGGGAGCTGTTTTTT
.	TRBV21-1	TRBJ2-1	.	CASSQIGDNEQFF	TGTGCCAGCAGCCAAATTGGAGATAATGAGCAGTTCTTC
TRBD1	TRBV13	TRBJ2-7	.	CASSRDRSSYEQYF	TGTGCCAGCAGCCGGGACAGGAGCTCCTACGAGCAGTACTTC
TRBD1	TRBV19	TRBJ1-5	.	CASRRTGSFNSNQPQHF	TGTGCCAGTAGGAGGACAGGGTCGTTCAATAGCAATCAGCCCCAGCATTTT
.	TRBV6-5	TRBJ2-3	once	CASSYGGGLTDTQYF	TGTGCCAGCAGTTACGGGGGCGGGCTCACAGATACGCAGTATTTT
TRBD2	TRBV2	TRBJ2-3	once	CASRRTSGGSTDTQYF	TGTGCCAGCAGAAGGACTAGCGGTGGGAGCACAGATACGCAGTATTTT
TRBD2	TRBV27	TRBJ2-5	.	CASSLRGGATQYF	TGTGCCAGCAGTTTACGGGGGGGGGCGACCCAGTACTTC
TRBD1	TRBV10-3	TRBJ2-3	.	CAIKAGQGLDTQYF	TGTGCCATCAAAGCGGGACAGGGACTAGATACGCAGTATTTT
TRBD1	TRBV28	TRBJ2-2	.	CASSLGQGLLNTGELFF	TGTGCCAGCAGTCTTGGACAGGGACTCCTGAACACCGGGGAGCTGTTTTTT
.	TRBV5-1	TRBJ1-4	.	CASSLNFNEKLFF	TGCGCCAGCAGCTTAAACTTCAATGAAAAACTGTTTTTT